Listed below are T cell receptor beta chains from one sample, sequenced in a study of CD8 T cells in Susac syndrome. TCRdb reanalysed the immunoSEQ multiplex PCR reads using MiXCR and keeps one entry per CDR3 protein. This table holds approximately 210,000 distinct CDR3 sequences, about 94% found once. Sequencing was done on a sample of CD4+ T cells from PBMCs. The receptors were gathered from a human donor with Susac syndrome. The conserved cysteine and the conserved F or W are not part of the CDR3 here.

>TRBV7-2|TRBJ2-2|9
ASSVLSELF
>TRBV6-5|TRBJ2-1|13
ASRPLEFENNEQF
>TRBV7-9|TRBJ2-7|12
ASSLQTDSYEQY
>TRBV4-2|TRBJ2-2|12
ASSPRGVGGELF
>TRBV19|TRBJ2-1|13
ASRGSSGGADEQF
>TRBV20-1|TRBJ2-1|12
SAGTESSYNEQF
>TRBV4-2|TRBJ2-2|12
ASSPRGEGGELF
>TRBV7-6|TRBJ2-1|15
ASSFYEPRTSGDEQF
>TRBV5-1|TRBJ1-2|11
ASSDGQLYGYT
>TRBV30|TRBJ1-2|11
AWSGDLGHGYT
>TRBV29-1|TRBJ2-2|11
SVPQENTGELF
>TRBV3-1|TRBJ2-3|10
ASSQMTDTQY
>TRBV9|TRBJ1-3|13
ASSVGGASGNTIY
>TRBV19|TRBJ2-7|17
ASSPTPGQGGALSYEQY
>TRBV11-2|TRBJ2-3|15
ASSLGVQHLSTDTQY
>TRBV10-3|TRBJ2-7|10
ATTTGIHEQY
>TRBV20-1|TRBJ2-7|12
SASLLGARYEQY
>TRBV5-6|TRBJ2-1|13
ASSRGESSYNEQF
>TRBV5-4|TRBJ1-4|12
ASSSTGGGEKLF
>TRBV11-2|TRBJ2-5|12
ASSPYGKWETQY
>TRBV15|TRBJ1-6|12
ATSRDTNNSPLH
>TRBV10-3|TRBJ2-1|14
AISEGRTGMEGEQF
>TRBV20-1|TRBJ1-2|11
SVPDGGNYGYT
>TRBV6-2/TRBV6-3|TRBJ2-3|15
ASIKATSGGRTDTQY
>TRBV24-1|TRBJ2-1|10
ATSVHSNEQF
>TRBV30|TRBJ1-3|13
AWRAGGVSGNTIY
>TRBV7-3|TRBJ2-1|10
ASRGLDNEQF
>TRBV30|TRBJ2-1|13
AWRGAGASYNEQF
>TRBV5-4|TRBJ1-3|12
ASSLGQAGNTIY
>TRBV15|TRBJ1-5|12
ATSRQGVLQPQH
>TRBV25-1|TRBJ1-1|12
ASTPGQGYTEAF
>TRBV24-1|TRBJ2-1|13
ATSDRGSSYNEQF
>TRBV28|TRBJ1-2|14
ASSLTGRSSNYGYT
>TRBV4-3|TRBJ1-2|12
ASSRGVLNYGYT
>TRBV5-4|TRBJ2-7|13
ASSLGRQGKYEQY
>TRBV5-1|TRBJ1-2|13
ASSPLGALNYGYT
>TRBV10-3|TRBJ1-1|10
AISEGAGEAF
>TRBV5-1|TRBJ2-7|12
ASSLLQGAYEQY
>TRBV6-1|TRBJ2-3|12
ASTPGPATDTQY